The 11 T cell receptor beta chains below all came from one sample that was sequenced in a study of prognosis after radiotherapy for stage I lung cancer. Two-round multiplex PCR, the amplification method, yielded TCR beta CDR3 from genomic DNA. Round one of PCR was performed, and it used primers specific to each TRBV and TRBJ gene. A single record per CDR3 protein comes from TCRdb applying MiXCR to the multiplex PCR reads. The sample carries roughly 14,000 distinct CDR3 sequences, around 56% recorded once. The sequenced sample was PBMCs, obtained before or after stereotactic body radiation therapy (not recorded which). The receptors stem from a donor over 45 with non-small cell lung cancer.

This rearrangement joins TRBV28 to TRBJ1-6; D gene unclear. Trimming removed 9 bases from V and 0 bases from J, with 6 bases in between. Germline loops: CDR1 MDHEN, CDR2 SYDVKM. The length of the CDR3 is 13 residues. The CDR3: CASTSSYNSPLHF. The CDR3 region has the DNA TGTGCCAGTACGAGCTCCTATAATTCACCCCTCCACTTT.

As concerns this clonotype: Germline and junction disagree at one end, which may indicate a read error. The rearrangement links TRBV6-8 to TRBJ2-1; TRBD2 matches at 11 bases. The V gene's germline CDR1 is MNHGY and CDR2 SAAAGT. This CDR3 has 17 residues. CDR3 region: CSSSRTRRGLADNEHFF. The CDR3 region has the DNA TGTTCCAGCAGCCGTACCCGCAGGGGACTAGCGGACAATGAGCATTTCTTC.

This clonotype was observed many times. The chain's CDR3 is CASSGTGDTGELFF. CDR3 nucleotide sequence: TGTGCCAGCAGCGGGACAGGGGACACCGGGGAGCTGTTTTTT. The rearrangement links TRBV9 to TRBJ2-2, with 9 bases fitting TRBD1. V was pared by 3 bases and J by 3 bases, with 0 bases of the junction left unmatched. The CDR3 spans 14 residues. Germline loops: CDR1 SGDLS, CDR2 YYNGEE.

This clonotype was seen a few times. Possible read error: a much larger clone is one base away. This rearrangement joins TRBV27 to TRBJ1-1, with no clear D. This CDR3 has 12 amino acids. Trimming cost V 6 bases and J 4 bases, with 9 bases left between them. From germline, CDR1 is MNHEY and CDR2 SMNVEV (reference sequence). DNA for the CDR3: TGTGCCAGCAGCAAGCTAGTCACTGAAGCTTTCTTT. The encoded protein is CASSKLVTEAFF.

This clonotype was seen ten or more times. The chain combines TRBV29-1 with TRBJ2-3; possibly TRBD1 or TRBD2 for D (5 bases each). CDR3 size: 12 residues. Trimming pared 4 bases from V and 0 bases from J, leaving 5 bases between. CDR1 is SQVTM and CDR2 is ANQGSEA in the germline V gene. CDR3 nucleotide sequence: TGCAGCGTTGGGGACAGCACAGATACGCAGTATTTT. The encoded protein is CSVGDSTDTQYF.

This sequence joins TRBV11-2 and TRBJ1-2; D may be TRBD1 (5 bases). This CDR3 has 13 residues. Trimming removed 5 bases from V and 5 bases from J, with 12 bases in between. Germline lookup yields CDR1 SGHAT and CDR2 FQNNGV. The CDR3 coding sequence is TGTGCCAGCAGCCCCGGGGGGGGGTATGGCTACACCTTC. This encodes CASSPGGGYGYTF.

The sample holds many counts of this clonotype. The J gene is TRBJ2-5, the V gene TRBV9; 9 bases map to TRBD2. Per the germline V gene, CDR1 is SGDLS and CDR2 is YYNGEE. The J segment lost 5 bases and the V segment lost 3 bases, leaving 5 bases of the junction unmatched. This CDR3 comprises 14 residues. CDR3 region: CASSASGRFETQYF. Written as DNA, the CDR3 is TGTGCCAGCAGCGCGAGCGGGAGGTTCGAGACCCAGTACTTC. The full variable domain, with the rest looked up from reference TRBV9 and TRBJ2-5, is DSGVTQTPKHLITATGQRVTLRCSPRSGDLSVYWYQQSLDQGLQFLIQYYNGEERAKGNILERFSAQQFPDLHSELNLSSLELGDSALYFCASSASGRFETQYFGPGTRLLVL.

This clonotype counts as medium-sized. The V gene is TRBV2, the J gene TRBJ2-7; tentatively, D is TRBD1 or TRBD2 (6 bases each). The CDR3 contains 16 residues. With 1 base removed from V and 3 bases from J, the gap between germline ends came to 16 bases. From germline, CDR1 is SNHLY and CDR2 FYNNEI. This CDR3 is CASSEVGGPSGYEQYF. The CDR3 region has the DNA TGTGCCAGCAGTGAAGTTGGGGGGCCCTCTGGCTACGAGCAGTACTTC.

This clonotype rates as medium-sized. V gene TRBV19 combines with J gene TRBJ1-2, with D possibly TRBD1 on 5 matching bases. The CDR3 has 11 amino acids. The ends were cut back, 2 bases at V and 10 bases at J, with 8 bases in the middle. CDR1 and CDR2 from the germline V gene are LNHDA and SQIVND (reference sequence). Here the CDR3 reads CASSIRGDYTF. The CDR3 nucleotides read TGTGCCAGTAGTATACGAGGGGACTACACCTTC.

This clonotype qualifies as medium-sized. The chain couples TRBV5-1 to TRBJ2-7; D might be TRBD1 (5 bases). Germline-derived CDR1 and CDR2 are SGHRS and YFSETQ. Trimming cost V 1 base and J 0 bases, with 8 bases left between them. The CDR3 consists of 14 residues. Here the CDR3 DNA reads TGCGCCAGCAGCTTGACAGGCCCCTCCTACGAGCAGTACTTC. Protein sequence: CASSLTGPSYEQYF.

This clonotype was recorded a few times. It may be a read error: a sequence one base away is much more abundant. The J gene is TRBJ2-1, the V gene TRBV19; no clear D gene. CDR3 length: 11 amino acids. The V gene's germline CDR1 is LNHDA and CDR2 SQIVND (reference sequence). V was trimmed by 6 bases and J by 13 bases, leaving 13 bases between them. Here the CDR3 DNA reads TGTGCCAGTAGCCACAGAGCTGATCAGTTCTTC. This translates into CASSHRADQFF.